These T cell receptor beta chains were read from a single sample in a study of blood T cell repertoires in COVID-19. Clones were sequenced by immunoSEQ multiplex PCR, and TCRdb holds only the in-frame ones, with some missing. The sample has around 98,000 clones, 82% seen once. Sample: peripheral blood. The receptors were sampled from a man between 65 and 85 years old with active or convalescent COVID-19. Both conserved end residues are part of each CDR3. A D gene is named only where the DNA matches it firmly. Some rows mark clone size as missing; the rest say once, few, many or name a class of expanded clone.

j_call | d_call | v_call | clone_size | cdr3_nt | cdr3_aa
TRBJ2-3 | . | TRBV24-1 | . | TGTGCCACCAGCAGGGTGGGCGCAGATACGCAGTATTTT | CATSRVGADTQYF
TRBJ1-2 | . | TRBV6-1 | . | TGTGCCAGCAGTGAAGGTGGGAGGAACTATGGCTACACCTTC | CASSEGGRNYGYTF
TRBJ1-5 | TRBD1 | TRBV6-6 | . | TGTGCCAGCAGTTACGGACAGGGGGCCCCTCAGCCCCAGCATTTT | CASSYGQGAPQPQHF
TRBJ2-5 | . | TRBV5-1 | . | TGCGCCAGCAGCTTGGTTGAGGCGGAGACCCAGTACTTC | CASSLVEAETQYF
TRBJ1-6 | . | TRBV30 | . | TGTGCCTGGACAGCGAGGACTGGATCACCCCTCCACTTT | CAWTARTGSPLHF
TRBJ1-4 | . | TRBV4-3 | . | TGCGCCAGCAGCCCAAAAGAGATACCCTTCAATGAAAAACTGTTTTTT | CASSPKEIPFNEKLFF
TRBJ2-7 | TRBD2 | TRBV2 | few | TGTGCCAGCAGTGGAAGGCTAGCGGGGACCTACGAGCAGTACTTC | CASSGRLAGTYEQYF
TRBJ2-7 | . | TRBV11-3 | . | TGTGCCAGCAGTCTCAGGGCTTACGAGCAGTACTTC | CASSLRAYEQYF
TRBJ1-5 | . | TRBV27 | many | TGTGCCAGCAGCCTACGGGGGAATGATCCTTCTCAGCCCCAGCATTTT | CASSLRGNDPSQPQHF
TRBJ2-3 | . | TRBV7-2 | . | TGTGCCAGCAGCAACAGTCGGCGATCGCAGTATTTT | CASSNSRRSQYF
TRBJ2-1 | . | TRBV7-2 | . | TGTGCCAGCAGCTTGCGGTCAGGCAGGGGCACCCGAATATACAATGAGCAGTTCTTC | CASSLRSGRGTRIYNEQFF
TRBJ2-7 | TRBD1 | TRBV5-6 | . | TGTGCCAGCAGCCCGGACAGGGCGGAAGAGCAGTACTTC | CASSPDRAEEQYF
TRBJ2-3 | TRBD2 | TRBV29-1 | . | TGCAGCGTTGAAGAGCGACTAGCGGGGGGAGATACGCAGTATTTT | CSVEERLAGGDTQYF
TRBJ1-5 | TRBD1 | TRBV25-1 | . | TGTGCCAGCAGTGAGACAGGGCAGCCCCAGCATTTT | CASSETGQPQHF
TRBJ2-1 | . | TRBV11-1 | . | TGTGCCAGCACCCAGTACAATGAGCAGTTCTTC | CASTQYNEQFF
TRBJ2-7 | TRBD1 | TRBV2 | . | TGTGCCAGCAGGGGACAGAACTACGAGCAGTACTTC | CASRGQNYEQYF
TRBJ2-5 | TRBD1 | TRBV19 | . | TGTGCCAGTAGCCCGGACAGGATGTACCAAGAGACCCAGTACTTC | CASSPDRMYQETQYF
TRBJ2-3 | TRBD2 | TRBV10-1 | . | TGCGCCAGCAGTGAGTCCCTGGCGGGGGGCACAGATACGCAGTATTTT | CASSESLAGGTDTQYF
TRBJ2-7 | . | TRBV12-1 | . | TGTGCCAGCAGTCCCGGGGACAGCGACATTTACGAGCAGTACTTC | CASSPGDSDIYEQYF
TRBJ2-5 | . | TRBV11-2 | . | TGTGCCAGCAGCCCCCGACTTCTACGGACCCAGTACTTC | CASSPRLLRTQYF
TRBJ2-1 | . | TRBV11-2 | . | TGTGCCAGCAGCCCCTTGGGGGGGCGGAATGAGCAGTTCTTC | CASSPLGGRNEQFF
TRBJ2-3 | . | TRBV2 | . | TGTGCCGGACAAGGACAGCCAGAAGATACGCAGTATTTT | CAGQGQPEDTQYF
TRBJ2-5 | . | TRBV4-3 | . | TGCGCCAGCAGCCAAGCCCGGCAAGAGACCCAGTACTTC | CASSQARQETQYF
TRBJ2-7 | TRBD2 | TRBV7-2 | . | TGTGCCAGCAGCTTAGAATCTAGCGGGGCCTACGAGCAGTACTTC | CASSLESSGAYEQYF
TRBJ1-1 | TRBD1 | TRBV27 | . | TGTGCCAGCAGTATAGGGACAGGAGGGAACACTGAAGCTTTCTTT | CASSIGTGGNTEAFF
TRBJ2-5 | . | TRBV5-1 | . | TGCGCCAGCAGCCTCCAAGAGACCCAGTACTTC | CASSLQETQYF
TRBJ2-7 | . | TRBV25-1 | . | TGTGCCAGCGCCAGGGAATACTACGAGCAGTACTTC | CASAREYYEQYF
TRBJ1-1 | TRBD1 | TRBV5-1 | . | TGCGCCAGCAGTCCGTGGACAGGGGCGACCACTGAAGCTTTCTTT | CASSPWTGATTEAFF
TRBJ1-2 | . | TRBV5-1 | . | TGCGCCAGCAGCCCGGACCCGAGGGAAGCCGGAGGCTACACCTTC | CASSPDPREAGGYTF
TRBJ2-5 | . | TRBV3-1/TRBV3-2 | . | TGTGCCAGCAACCCCGGGACCTTGGGAGGGGGGGAGACCCAGTACTTC | CASNPGTLGGGETQYF
TRBJ1-5 | TRBD1 | TRBV30 | few | TGTGCCTGGAGTGGGGGGACAGGGAATCAGCCCCAGCATTTT | CAWSGGTGNQPQHF
TRBJ2-1 | TRBD2 | TRBV7-7 | . | TGTGCTAGCAGCGCCGCTAGCGGGGAATCCTACAATGAGCAGTTCTTC | CASSAASGESYNEQFF
TRBJ2-4 | TRBD1 | TRBV19 | few | TGTGCCAGTAGTCTCCCAGGACAGGCAGGGGCCAAAAACATTCAGTACTTC | CASSLPGQAGAKNIQYF
TRBJ1-2 | TRBD1 | TRBV7-2 | . | TGTGCCAGCAGCTTGGTGACAGGGCGAGGGGGCTACACCTTC | CASSLVTGRGGYTF
TRBJ1-1 | . | TRBV16 | few | TGTGCCAGCAGCCAATTGGCCACTGAAGCTTTCTTT | CASSQLATEAFF
TRBJ2-1 | TRBD1 | TRBV7-8 | . | TGTGCCAGCAGCTTAGTAACAGGGGGTTGGAATGAGCAGTTCTTC | CASSLVTGGWNEQFF
TRBJ2-7 | . | TRBV20-1 | . | TGCAGTGCTAGAGCGGGGTTCGAGCAGTACTTC | CSARAGFEQYF
TRBJ2-7 | TRBD1 | TRBV5-4 | . | TGTGCCAGCAGCCAGGGGGGGACAGGGGGACACGAGCAGTACTTC | CASSQGGTGGHEQYF
TRBJ1-6 | . | TRBV6-5 | . | TGTGCCAGCAGTTACTCCTTCCGGGGTATTTCACCCCTCCACTTT | CASSYSFRGISPLHF
TRBJ1-2 | TRBD1 | TRBV27 | . | TGTGCCAGCAGTCCTCTAACAGGGGCCTATGGCTACACCTTC | CASSPLTGAYGYTF
TRBJ1-1 | . | TRBV6-2/TRBV6-3 | . | TGTGCCAGCAGTTACCAGGCTGCTTTTAAGAACACTGAAGCTTTCTTT | CASSYQAAFKNTEAFF
TRBJ1-2 | TRBD1 | TRBV30 | . | TGTGCCTGGAGCGCTACAGGGGTTGTCAATGGCTACACCTTC | CAWSATGVVNGYTF
TRBJ1-3 | . | TRBV12-3/TRBV12-4 | . | TGTGCCATTGACAGCTACTCTGGAAACACCATATATTTT | CAIDSYSGNTIYF
TRBJ1-5 | TRBD1 | TRBV30 | . | TGTGCCTGGAGTGAGGGGACAGTGAATCAGCCCCAGCATTTT | CAWSEGTVNQPQHF
TRBJ2-1 | . | TRBV27 | . | TGTGCCAGCAGTTTACTAGGACAGGAGCAGTTCTTC | CASSLLGQEQFF
TRBJ1-5 | . | TRBV15 | few | TGTGCCACCAGCAGAAGTTTAGAGCCCCAGCATTTT | CATSRSLEPQHF
TRBJ1-5 | . | TRBV27 | . | TGTGCCAGCAGGGCTGGACAGTTCAAGGCCCAGCATTTT | CASRAGQFKAQHF
TRBJ2-1 | . | TRBV7-2 | . | TGTGCCAGCAGCTCCTCATCTAGCGTCAATGAGCAGTTCTTC | CASSSSSSVNEQFF
TRBJ2-5 | TRBD2 | TRBV7-3 | . | TGTGCCAGCAGCTCCGGGACTAGCGGGATACGGGAGACCCAGTACTTC | CASSSGTSGIRETQYF
TRBJ2-1 | TRBD2 | TRBV20-1 | . | TGCAGTGCTAGTCAGTCTAGCGGCCCGTACAATGAGCAGTTCTTC | CSASQSSGPYNEQFF
TRBJ1-5 | . | TRBV4-1 | few | TGCGCCAGCAGCCAAGAATCTGTCTATCAGCCCCAGCATTTT | CASSQESVYQPQHF
TRBJ1-2 | . | TRBV2 | . | TGTGCCAGCAGTGAAGCTGGAAGGACAGAGCACTATGGCTACACCTTC | CASSEAGRTEHYGYTF
TRBJ1-6 | TRBD1 | TRBV25-1 | . | TGTGCCAGCAGCGAAACCGGGACAGGGCTAAGGGGCACCCTCCACTTT | CASSETGTGLRGTLHF
TRBJ2-7 | TRBD1 | TRBV15 | . | TGTGCCACCAGCGGAGACAGGGGGTTATACGAGCAGTACTTC | CATSGDRGLYEQYF
TRBJ1-2 | . | TRBV4-2 | . | TGTGCCAGCAGCCAAGAAAACTCCAGGGTGGGTGGCTACACCTTC | CASSQENSRVGGYTF
TRBJ2-7 | . | TRBV4-2 | . | TGTGCCAGCAGCCAGTCGGGGGACCTCTCCTACGAGCAGTACTTC | CASSQSGDLSYEQYF
TRBJ2-1 | TRBD2 | TRBV10-3 | . | TGTGCCATCAGTGAGATCGGCAACGGGCTAGCGGGGCGCAATGAGCAGTTCTTC | CAISEIGNGLAGRNEQFF
TRBJ1-5 | . | TRBV5-1 | . | TGCGCCAGCAGCTTGGCAGGGGGCAATCAGCCCCAGCATTTT | CASSLAGGNQPQHF